A single sample gave rise to the 3 T cell receptor beta chains below, sequenced in a study of molecular identifiers for immune sequencing clone quantification. TCRdb ran MiXCR on the PCR reads and lists one entry per CDR3 protein. The sample records approximately 590,000 distinct CDR3 sequences, about 25% being singletons. Sequenced sample: naive CD8+ T cells from blood, with Jurkat cell RNA spiked in. Subset defined: FACS-sorted CD8+CD4-CCR7+CD45RA+ naive T cells. These receptors were collected from a human donor in good health. Some libraries in this study had Jurkat cell RNA spiked in.

This clonotype came up a few times. A read error may be the cause here, since a much bigger clone is one base away. The chain is built from TRBV4-1 and TRBJ2-5; 12 positions match TRBD2. The CDR3 has 14 amino acids. The junction had 6 bases not matched to a gene; V was cut back by 4 bases and J by 9 bases. Per the germline V gene, CDR1 is MGHRA and CDR2 is YSYEKL. The CDR3 region is CASSPLAGGEPQYF. The DNA of the CDR3 is TGCGCCAGCAGCCCACTAGCGGGGGGCGAGCCCCAGTACTTC.

This clonotype was observed at least ten times. The chain couples TRBV25-1 to TRBJ1-1, with D hard to call. The germline V gene has CDR1 MGHDK and CDR2 SYGVNS. The germline V and J ends were trimmed by 8 bases and 3 bases, with 13 bases remaining between them. The length of the CDR3 is 13 residues. The DNA for the CDR3 is TGTGCCAGCCTACTTGAAGGCGACACTGAAGCTTTCTTT. Protein sequence: CASLLEGDTEAFF.

This clonotype was detected a few times. This chain connects TRBV10-2 to TRBJ2-1; 8 bases are shared with TRBD1. The germline V gene has CDR1 WSHSY and CDR2 SAAADI. This CDR3 spans 13 amino acids. V dropped 7 bases and J dropped 7; count of bases not matched to a gene: 6. CDR3 sequence reads: CASTWDRRNEQFF. The CDR3 DNA follows: TGCGCCAGCACGTGGGACAGGCGTAATGAGCAGTTCTTC.